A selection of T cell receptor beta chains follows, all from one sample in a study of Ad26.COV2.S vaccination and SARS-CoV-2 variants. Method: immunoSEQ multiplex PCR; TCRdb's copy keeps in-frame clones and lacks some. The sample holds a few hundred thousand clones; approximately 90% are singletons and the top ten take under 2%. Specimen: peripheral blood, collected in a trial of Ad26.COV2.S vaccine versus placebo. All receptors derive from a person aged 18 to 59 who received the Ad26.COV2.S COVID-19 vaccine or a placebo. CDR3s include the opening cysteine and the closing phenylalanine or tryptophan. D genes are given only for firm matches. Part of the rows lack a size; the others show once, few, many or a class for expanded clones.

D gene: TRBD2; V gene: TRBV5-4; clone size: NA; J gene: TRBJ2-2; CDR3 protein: CASSRWASGAGELFF; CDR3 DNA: TGTGCCAGCAGCAGATGGGCTAGCGGGGCCGGGGAGCTGTTTTTT
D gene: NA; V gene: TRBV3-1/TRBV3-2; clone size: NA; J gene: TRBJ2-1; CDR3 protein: CASSRNRVGDEQFF; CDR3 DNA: TGTGCCAGCAGCCGGAACCGGGTGGGAGATGAGCAGTTCTTC
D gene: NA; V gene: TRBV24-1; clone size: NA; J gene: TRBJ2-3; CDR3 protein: CATRAASTDTQYF; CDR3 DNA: TGTGCCACCAGGGCAGCGAGCACAGATACGCAGTATTTT
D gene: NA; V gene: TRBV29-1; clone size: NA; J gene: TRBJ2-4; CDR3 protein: CSAETVRDPKNIQYF; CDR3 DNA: TGCAGCGCTGAAACCGTCCGGGACCCCAAGAACATTCAGTACTTC
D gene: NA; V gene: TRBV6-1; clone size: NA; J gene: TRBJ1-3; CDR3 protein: CASSDGGGNTIYF; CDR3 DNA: TGTGCCAGCAGTGATGGTGGTGGAAACACCATATATTTT
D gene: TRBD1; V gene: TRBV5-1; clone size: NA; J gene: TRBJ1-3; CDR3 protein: CASSYYTGARSGNTIYF; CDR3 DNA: TGCGCCAGCAGCTATTATACAGGGGCGCGCTCTGGAAACACCATATATTTT
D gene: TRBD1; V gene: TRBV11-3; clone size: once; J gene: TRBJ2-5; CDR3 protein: CASSSGTGGVQGTQYF; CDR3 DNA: TGTGCCAGCAGCTCCGGGACAGGGGGGGTTCAGGGGACCCAGTACTTC
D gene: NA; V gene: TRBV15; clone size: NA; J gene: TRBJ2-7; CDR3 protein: CATSRGRYEQYF; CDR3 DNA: TGTGCCACCAGCAGAGGGCGTTACGAGCAGTACTTC
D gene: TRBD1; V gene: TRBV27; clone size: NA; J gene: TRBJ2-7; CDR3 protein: CATRDRGAYEQYF; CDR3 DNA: TGTGCCACCAGGGACAGGGGAGCCTACGAGCAGTACTTC
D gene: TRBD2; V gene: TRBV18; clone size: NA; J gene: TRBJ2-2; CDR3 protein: CASSPGLAANTGELFF; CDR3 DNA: TGTGCCAGCTCACCTGGACTAGCGGCTAACACCGGGGAGCTGTTTTTT
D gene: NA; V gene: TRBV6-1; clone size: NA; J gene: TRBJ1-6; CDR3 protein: CASSEEALGTGANSPLHF; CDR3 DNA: TGTGCCAGCAGTGAAGAAGCGTTGGGGACCGGGGCAAATTCACCCCTCCACTTT
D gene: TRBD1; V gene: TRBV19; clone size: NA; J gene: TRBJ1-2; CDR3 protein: CASSMKGGYGYTF; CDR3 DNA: TGTGCCAGTAGTATGAAAGGGGGCTACGGCTACACCTTC
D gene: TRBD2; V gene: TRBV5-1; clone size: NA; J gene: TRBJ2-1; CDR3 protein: CASSPLAGGTSSYNEQFF; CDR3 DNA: TGCGCCAGCAGCCCCTTAGCGGGAGGTACCTCCTCCTACAATGAGCAGTTCTTC
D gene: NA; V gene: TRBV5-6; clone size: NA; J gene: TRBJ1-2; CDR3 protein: CASSRRSNYGYTF; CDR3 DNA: TGTGCCAGCAGCCGGAGATCTAACTATGGCTACACCTTC
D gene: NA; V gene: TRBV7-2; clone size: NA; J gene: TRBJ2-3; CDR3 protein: CASSSAGGQYF; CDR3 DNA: TGTGCCAGCAGCTCTGCCGGGGGGCAGTATTTT
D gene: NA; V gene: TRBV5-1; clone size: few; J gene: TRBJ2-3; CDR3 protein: CASSSRADTQYF; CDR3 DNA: TGCGCCAGCAGCTCCCGCGCAGATACGCAGTATTTT
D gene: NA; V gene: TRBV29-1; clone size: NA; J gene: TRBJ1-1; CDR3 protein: CSAVWRLENTEAFF; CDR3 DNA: TGCAGCGCCGTGTGGCGGTTAGAGAACACTGAAGCTTTCTTT
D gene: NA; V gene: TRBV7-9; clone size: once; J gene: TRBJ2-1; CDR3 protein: CASSLANSQNEQFF; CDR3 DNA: TGTGCCAGCAGCTTAGCAAACAGTCAAAATGAGCAGTTCTTC
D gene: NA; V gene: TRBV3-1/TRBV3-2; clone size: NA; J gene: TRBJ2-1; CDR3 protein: CASSQGLANEQFF; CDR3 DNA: TGTGCCAGCAGCCAAGGCCTAGCTAATGAGCAGTTCTTC
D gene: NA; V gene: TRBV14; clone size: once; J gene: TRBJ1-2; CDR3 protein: CASSQRRPGYTF; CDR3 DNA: TGTGCCAGCAGCCAAAGGCGTCCGGGCTACACCTTC
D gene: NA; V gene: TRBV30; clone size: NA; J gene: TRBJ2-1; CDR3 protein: CAWSVLEAYNEQFF; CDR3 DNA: TGTGCCTGGAGTGTTCTGGAGGCTTATAATGAGCAGTTCTTC
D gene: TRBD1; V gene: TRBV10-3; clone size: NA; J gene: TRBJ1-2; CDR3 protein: CAISEGGQGFYGYTF; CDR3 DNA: TGTGCCATCAGTGAGGGAGGACAGGGATTCTATGGCTACACCTTC
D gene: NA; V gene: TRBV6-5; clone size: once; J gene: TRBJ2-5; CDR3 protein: CASSYSNQETQYF; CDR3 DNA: TGTGCCAGCAGTTACTCGAACCAAGAGACCCAGTACTTC
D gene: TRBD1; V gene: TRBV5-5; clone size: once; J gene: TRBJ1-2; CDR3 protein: CASSGDSSNYGYTF; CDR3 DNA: TGTGCCAGCAGCGGGGACAGTTCTAACTATGGCTACACCTTC
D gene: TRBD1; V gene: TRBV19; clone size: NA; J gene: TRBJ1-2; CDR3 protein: CASREAGQGIGYTF; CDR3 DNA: TGTGCCAGCAGGGAAGCCGGACAGGGGATTGGCTACACCTTC
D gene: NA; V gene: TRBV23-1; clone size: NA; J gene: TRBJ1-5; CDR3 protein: CASSRGYQPQHF; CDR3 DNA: TGCGCCAGCTCACGGGGGTATCAGCCCCAGCATTTT
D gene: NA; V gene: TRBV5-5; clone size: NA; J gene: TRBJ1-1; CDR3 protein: CASSLGSNKAFF; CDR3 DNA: TGTGCCAGCAGCTTGGGTTCCAATAAAGCTTTCTTT
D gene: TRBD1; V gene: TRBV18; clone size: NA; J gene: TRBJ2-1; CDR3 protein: CACSPRQGGGNEQFF; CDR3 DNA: TGTGCCTGCTCACCACGACAGGGTGGGGGCAATGAGCAGTTCTTC
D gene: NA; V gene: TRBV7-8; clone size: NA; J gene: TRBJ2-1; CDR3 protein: CASSLVKGPLEQFF; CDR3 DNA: TGTGCCAGCAGCTTAGTGAAGGGTCCTCTTGAGCAGTTCTTC
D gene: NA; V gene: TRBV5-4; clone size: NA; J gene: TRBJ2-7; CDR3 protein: CASSLLRVGSYEQYF; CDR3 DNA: TGTGCCAGCAGCTTGCTCAGGGTCGGTAGCTACGAGCAGTACTTC
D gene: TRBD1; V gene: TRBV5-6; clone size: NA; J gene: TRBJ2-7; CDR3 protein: CASSRDRDEQYF; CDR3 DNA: TGTGCCAGCAGCCGTGACAGGGACGAGCAGTACTTC
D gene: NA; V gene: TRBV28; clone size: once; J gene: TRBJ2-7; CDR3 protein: CASTRSGSSVF; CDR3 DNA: TGTGCCAGCACAAGATCCGGGTCCAGCGTCTTC
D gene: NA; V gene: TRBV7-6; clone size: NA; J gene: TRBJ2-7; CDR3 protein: CASSLGGRSYEQYF; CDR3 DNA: TGTGCCAGCAGCTTAGGGGGCAGATCCTACGAGCAGTACTTC
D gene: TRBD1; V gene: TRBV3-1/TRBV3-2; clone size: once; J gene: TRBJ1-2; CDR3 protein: CASSPTGTANYGYTF; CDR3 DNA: TGTGCCAGCAGCCCAACCGGGACAGCTAACTATGGCTACACCTTC
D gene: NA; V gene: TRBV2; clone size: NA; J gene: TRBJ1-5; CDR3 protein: CASSSEGLNQPQHF; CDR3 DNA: TGTGCCTCCAGCAGTGAGGGCCTCAATCAGCCCCAGCATTTT
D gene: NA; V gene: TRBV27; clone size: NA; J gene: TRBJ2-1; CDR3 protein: CASSFVRPSSYNEQFF; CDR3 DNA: TGTGCCAGCAGTTTCGTAAGGCCAAGCTCCTACAATGAGCAGTTCTTC
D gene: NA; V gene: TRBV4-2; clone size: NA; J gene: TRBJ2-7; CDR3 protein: CASSQDPADAYEQYF; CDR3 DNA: TGTGCCAGCAGCCAAGATCCTGCGGATGCCTACGAGCAGTACTTC
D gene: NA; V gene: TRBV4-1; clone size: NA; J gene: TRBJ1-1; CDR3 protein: CASSQPHGVTEAFF; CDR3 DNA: TGCGCCAGCAGCCAACCCCACGGGGTTACTGAAGCTTTCTTT
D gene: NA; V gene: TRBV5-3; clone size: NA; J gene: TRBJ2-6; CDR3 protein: CARSLFRGCGANVLTF; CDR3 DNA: TGTGCCAGAAGCTTGTTCAGGGGCTGTGGGGCCAACGTCCTGACTTTC
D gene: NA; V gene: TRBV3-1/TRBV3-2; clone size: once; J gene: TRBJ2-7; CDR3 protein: CASSQEDGSSYEQYF; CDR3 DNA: TGTGCCAGCAGCCAAGAGGACGGAAGCTCCTACGAGCAGTACTTC
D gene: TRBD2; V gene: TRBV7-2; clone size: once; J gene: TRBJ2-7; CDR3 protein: CASSLRLAGAYEQYF; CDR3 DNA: TGTGCCAGCAGCTTACGGCTAGCGGGAGCCTACGAGCAGTACTTC
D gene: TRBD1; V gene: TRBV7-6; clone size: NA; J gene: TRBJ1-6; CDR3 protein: CASSQGQGVPLHF; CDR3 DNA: TGTGCCAGCAGCCAGGGACAGGGTGTTCCCCTCCACTTT
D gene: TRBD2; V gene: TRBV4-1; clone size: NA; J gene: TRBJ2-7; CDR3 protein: CASSPTHSGRGSSEQYF; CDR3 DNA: TGCGCCAGCAGCCCCACCCATAGCGGGAGAGGTTCAAGCGAGCAGTACTTC
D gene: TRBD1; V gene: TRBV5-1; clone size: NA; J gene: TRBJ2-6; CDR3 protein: CASSFSTGGAGANVLTF; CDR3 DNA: TGCGCCAGCAGCTTTAGCACAGGGGGAGCTGGGGCCAACGTCCTGACTTTC
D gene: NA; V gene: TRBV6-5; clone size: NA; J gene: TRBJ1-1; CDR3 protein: CASSYSPTGNTEAFF; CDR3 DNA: TGTGCCAGCAGTTACTCCCCGACAGGGAACACTGAAGCTTTCTTT
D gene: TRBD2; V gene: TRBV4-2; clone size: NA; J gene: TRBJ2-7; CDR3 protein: CASSQDGTSGFYEQYF; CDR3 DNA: TGTGCCAGCAGCCAAGATGGGACTAGCGGCTTCTACGAGCAGTACTTC
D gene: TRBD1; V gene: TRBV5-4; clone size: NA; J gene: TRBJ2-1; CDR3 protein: CASSWTGGSYNEQFF; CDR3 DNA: TGTGCCAGCAGCTGGACAGGCGGCTCCTACAATGAGCAGTTCTTC
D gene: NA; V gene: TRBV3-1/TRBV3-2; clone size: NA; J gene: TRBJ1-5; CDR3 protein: CASSQGVDSNQPQHF; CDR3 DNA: TGTGCCAGCAGCCAAGGGGTTGATAGCAATCAGCCCCAGCATTTT
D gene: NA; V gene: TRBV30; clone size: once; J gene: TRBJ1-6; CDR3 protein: CAWSVLSRGATYNSPLHF; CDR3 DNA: TGTGCCTGGAGTGTACTAAGTCGAGGGGCCACCTATAATTCACCCCTCCACTTT
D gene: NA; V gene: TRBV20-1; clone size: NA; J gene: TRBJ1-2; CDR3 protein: CSANDRSNYGYTF; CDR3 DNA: TGCAGTGCTAATGATCGGTCTAACTATGGCTACACCTTC
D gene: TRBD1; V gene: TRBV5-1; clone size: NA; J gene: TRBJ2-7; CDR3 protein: CANPLTGDRSYEQYF; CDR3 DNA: TGCGCCAACCCCCTTACAGGGGACCGGTCCTACGAGCAGTACTTC
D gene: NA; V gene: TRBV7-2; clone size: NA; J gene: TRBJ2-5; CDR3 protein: CASSFGYETQYF; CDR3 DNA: TGTGCCAGCAGCTTCGGATATGAGACCCAGTACTTC
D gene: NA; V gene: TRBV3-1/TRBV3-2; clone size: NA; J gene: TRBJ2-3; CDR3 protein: CASSQELGQLTDTQYF; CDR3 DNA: TGTGCCAGCAGCCAAGAGCTGGGACAACTCACAGATACGCAGTATTTT
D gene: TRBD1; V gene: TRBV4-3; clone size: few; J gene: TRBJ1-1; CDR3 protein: CASSQETGGATEAFF; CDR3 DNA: TGCGCCAGCAGCCAAGAGACAGGGGGCGCGACTGAAGCTTTCTTT
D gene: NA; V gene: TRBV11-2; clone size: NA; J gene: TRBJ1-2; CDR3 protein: CASSFKGDNYGYTF; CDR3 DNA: TGTGCCAGCAGCTTTAAAGGGGATAACTATGGCTACACCTTC
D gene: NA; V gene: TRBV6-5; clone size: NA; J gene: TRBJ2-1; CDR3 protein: CASTSRERGVAGQFF; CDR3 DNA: TGTGCCAGCACCTCCCGTGAAAGGGGAGTAGCTGGGCAGTTCTTC
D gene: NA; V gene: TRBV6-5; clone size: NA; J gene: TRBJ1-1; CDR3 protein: CASMSNSNTEAFF; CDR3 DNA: TGTGCCAGCATGAGCAATTCGAACACTGAAGCTTTCTTT
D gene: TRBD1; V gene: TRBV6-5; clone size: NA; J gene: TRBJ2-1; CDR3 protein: CASSVTGGVYEQFF; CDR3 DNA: TGTGCCAGCAGCGTGACAGGGGGCGTATATGAGCAGTTCTTC
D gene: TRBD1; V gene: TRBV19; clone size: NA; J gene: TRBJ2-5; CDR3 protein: CASSIQTGNKETQYF; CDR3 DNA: TGTGCCAGTAGTATCCAGACAGGGAATAAGGAGACCCAGTACTTC